Reported below is one T cell receptor (beta chain). The antigen is undetermined. The entry originates in a study of post-analysis software for immune sequencing data. The overall study: Both relapsing-remitting and secondary progressive multiple sclerosis featured among the disease courses, as did progressive-relapsing multiple sclerosis.

CDR1 is LNHNV and CDR2 is YYDKDF in the germline V gene (reference sequence). V dropped 0 bases and J dropped 8; count of bases not matched to a gene: 11. This CDR3 comprises 16 residues. Sequencing libraries made from TCR beta cDNA carried unique molecular identifiers. A population of roughly 0.95 to 10 million T cells gave rise to 450,000 to 500,000 cDNA molecules. A single record per CDR3 protein comes from TCRdb applying MiXCR to the PCR reads. The sample lists roughly 670,000 distinct CDR3 sequences; approximately 60% were seen once. The study, taken as a whole, reports: Samples sharing a preparation batch grouped tightly together when assessed by F measure. Multiple sclerosis patients showed significantly lower normalized Chao1 diversity than controls did. Five TRBV segments occurring more often in patients than controls included TRBV5-6, TRBV5-1 and TRBV20-1.

The sequencing sample was made of blood. The chain combines TRBV15 with TRBJ1-2; 8 nucleotides line up with TRBD1. The sequence was collected from a girl aged 2-10 years with multiple sclerosis. The chain's CDR3 is CATSRDRQGSGGGYTF. DNA for the CDR3: TGTGCCACCAGCAGAGATCGACAGGGGTCAGGGGGAGGCTACACCTTC. The full variable domain, in which reference TRBV15 and TRBJ1-2 provide the parts outside the CDR3, is DAMVIQNPRYQVTQFGKPVTLSCSQTLNHNVMYWYQQKSSQAPKLLFHYYDKDFNNEADTPDNFQSRRPNTSFCFLDIRSPGLGDTAMYLCATSRDRQGSGGGYTFGSGTRLTVV.